One sample yielded the 6 T cell receptor beta chains listed below, sequenced in a study of blood T cells in healthy people across ages. Combining a sample-barcoded 5' primer with a J-beta primer mix, a second PCR ran for roughly 6 to 12 cycles. TCRdb fed the 5' RACE reads into MiXCR, producing one record per CDR3 protein. The repertoire includes about 680,000 distinct CDR3 sequences, 45% to 50% of them detected once, and under 35% sits in the top ten. Sequencing was performed on blood. The origin of the receptors is a woman aged 55-69 years in good health.

The chain carries TRBV28 and TRBJ2-3; a weak D match, TRBD1 (5 bases). The CDR3 runs to 12 residues. The V end lost 6 bases, the J end lost 10 bases, and 14 bases lay between the germline ends. Germline V gives CDR1 MDHEN, CDR2 SYDVKM. CDR3 nucleotides: TGTGCCAGCAGCCAAGACAGTCGGGCGCAGTATTTT. This sequence encodes CASSQDSRAQYF.

The chain combines TRBV29-1 with TRBJ1-2, with 7 nucleotides matching TRBD1. CDR3 length equals 11 residues. Trimming removed 4 bases from V and 6 bases from J; junction bases left unmatched: 2. Germline CDR1 and CDR2: SQVTM and ANQGSEA. As DNA, the CDR3 is TGCAGCGTTGCACAGGGGAATGGCTACACCTTC. Its translation is CSVAQGNGYTF. Looking up the rest from reference TRBV29-1 and TRBJ1-2 gives the full variable domain: SAVISQKPSRDICQRGTSLTIQCQVDSQVTMMFWYRQQPGQSLTLIATANQGSEATYESGFVIDKFPISRPNLTFSTLTVSNMSPEDSSIYLCSVAQGNGYTFGSGTRLTVV.

This chain joins TRBV4-2 and TRBJ1-1; no clear D. CDR3 length: 16 residues. Trimming took 8 bases from V and 1 from J, leaving 20 bases between them. Germline loops: CDR1 LGHNA, CDR2 YNFKEQ. The CDR3 loop is CASEEVPAARNTEAFF. The CDR3 nucleotides are TGTGCCAGCGAGGAGGTTCCGGCGGCTCGGAACACTGAAGCTTTCTTT.

This clonotype showed up just a few times. CDR3 residues: CASRSAHNEQFF. The CDR3 DNA reads TGCGCCAGCAGGTCGGCGCACAATGAGCAGTTCTTC. V is TRBV5-1 and J is TRBJ2-1; D remains unclear. Trimming left V 5 bases short and J 5 bases short, with 8 bases between. The CDR3 contains 12 residues. Germline CDR1 SGHRS, CDR2 YFSETQ.

This clonotype was recorded once. The chain joins TRBV2 to TRBJ1-2, with D possibly matching TRBD1 (6 bases). This CDR3 region has 13 residues. Per germline, CDR1 SNHLY and CDR2 FYNNEI. The V end was cut by 6 bases, the J end by 8 bases, with 16 bases between. The CDR3 DNA reads as TGTGCCAGCAGGGCGGACAGTGAGGTCGGCTACACCTTC. Translated, it gives CASRADSEVGYTF.

V is TRBV5-4 and J is TRBJ2-5; weak D call: TRBD2 (6 bases). The assigned J gene may be wrong: the sequence end matches TRBJ2-7 better. The CDR3 extends over 15 amino acids. Germline lookup yields CDR1 SGHNT and CDR2 YYREEE (reference sequence). CDR3 bases: TGTGCCAGCAGCCCGGCTAGCGAGAACCCAATCGAGCAGTACTTC. Translation gives CASSPASENPIEQYF.